The entry that follows covers one T cell receptor beta chain sequence. Its antigen remains unknown. These data belong to a study of T cell responses to AZD1222 COVID-19 vaccine. Overall study findings and caveats: White British donors predominated, females outnumbered males, and clonal diversity was possibly underestimated. Spike was spanned by vaccine-associated CD4 TCRs, which were dominant at 160-218 and 743-854.

The CDR3 totals 13 residues. Data came from immunoSEQ multiplex PCR; TCRdb stores just in-frame clones and leaves some out. Here the sample spans 150,000 to 200,000 clones, about 90% being singletons. The receptor was derived from an adult in good health. The sequencing here drew on peripheral blood, taken on day 0 of MenACWY control vaccination. The gene calls are TRBV21-1 and TRBJ2-7; the table names TRBD1, a call not compared with the DNA. TRBV21-1 is a documented pseudogene. CDR3 sequence: CASSAGQGGEQYF. In nucleotides, the CDR3 is TGTGCCAGCAGCGCGGGACAGGGAGGCGAGCAGTACTTC.